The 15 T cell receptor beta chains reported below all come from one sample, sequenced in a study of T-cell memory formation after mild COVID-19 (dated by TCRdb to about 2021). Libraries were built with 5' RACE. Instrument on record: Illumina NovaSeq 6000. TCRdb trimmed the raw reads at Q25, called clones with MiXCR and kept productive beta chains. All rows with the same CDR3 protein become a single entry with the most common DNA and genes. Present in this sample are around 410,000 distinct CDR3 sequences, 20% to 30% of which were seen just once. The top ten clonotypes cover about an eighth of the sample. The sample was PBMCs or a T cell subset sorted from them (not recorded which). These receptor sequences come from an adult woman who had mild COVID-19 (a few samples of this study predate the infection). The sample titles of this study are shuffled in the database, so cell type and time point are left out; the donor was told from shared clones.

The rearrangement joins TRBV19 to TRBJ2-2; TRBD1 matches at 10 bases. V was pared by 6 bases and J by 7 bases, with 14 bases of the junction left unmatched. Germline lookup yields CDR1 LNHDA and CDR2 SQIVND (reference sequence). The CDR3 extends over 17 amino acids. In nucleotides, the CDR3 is TGTGCCAGTAGAGGGCCGACAGGGGGCATTCAGAGCGGGGAGCTGTTTTTT. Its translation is CASRGPTGGIQSGELFF.

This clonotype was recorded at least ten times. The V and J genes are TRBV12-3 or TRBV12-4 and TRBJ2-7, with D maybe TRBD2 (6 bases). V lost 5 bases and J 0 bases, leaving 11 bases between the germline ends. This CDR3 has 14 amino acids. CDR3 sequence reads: CASSRDWSSYEQYF. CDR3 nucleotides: TGTGCCAGCAGTCGGGACTGGAGCTCCTACGAGCAGTACTTC.

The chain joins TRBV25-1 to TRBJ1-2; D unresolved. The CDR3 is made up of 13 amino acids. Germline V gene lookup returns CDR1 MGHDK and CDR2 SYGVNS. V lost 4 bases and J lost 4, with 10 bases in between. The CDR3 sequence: CASSANGPYGYTF. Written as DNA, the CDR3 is TGTGCCAGCAGTGCGAACGGACCCTATGGCTACACCTTC.

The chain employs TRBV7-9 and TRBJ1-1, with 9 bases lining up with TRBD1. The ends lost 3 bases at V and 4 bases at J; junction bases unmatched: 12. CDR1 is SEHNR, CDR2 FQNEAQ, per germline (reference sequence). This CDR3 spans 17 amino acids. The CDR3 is CASSFATGGRPGTEAFF. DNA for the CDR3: TGTGCCAGCAGCTTCGCGACAGGGGGAAGGCCGGGCACTGAAGCTTTCTTT.

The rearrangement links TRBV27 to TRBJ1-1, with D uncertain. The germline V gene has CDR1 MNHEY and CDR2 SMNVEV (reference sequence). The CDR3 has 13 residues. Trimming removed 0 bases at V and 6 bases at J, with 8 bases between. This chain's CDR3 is CASSLSSSAEAFF. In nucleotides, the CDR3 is TGTGCCAGCAGTTTATCGTCCTCCGCTGAAGCTTTCTTT.

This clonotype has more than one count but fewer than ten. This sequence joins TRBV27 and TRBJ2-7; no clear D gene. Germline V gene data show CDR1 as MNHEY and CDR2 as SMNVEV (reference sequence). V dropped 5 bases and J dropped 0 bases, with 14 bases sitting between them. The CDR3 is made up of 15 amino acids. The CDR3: CASSLGPLSSYEQYF. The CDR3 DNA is TGTGCCAGCAGTCTCGGGCCCTTGAGCTCCTACGAGCAGTACTTC.

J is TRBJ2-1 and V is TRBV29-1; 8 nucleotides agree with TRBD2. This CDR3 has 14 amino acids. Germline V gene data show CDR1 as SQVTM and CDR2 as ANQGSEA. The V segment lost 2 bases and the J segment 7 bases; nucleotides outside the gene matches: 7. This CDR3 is CSVETGGPGNEQFF. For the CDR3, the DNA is TGCAGCGTTGAAACGGGAGGGCCGGGAAATGAGCAGTTCTTC.

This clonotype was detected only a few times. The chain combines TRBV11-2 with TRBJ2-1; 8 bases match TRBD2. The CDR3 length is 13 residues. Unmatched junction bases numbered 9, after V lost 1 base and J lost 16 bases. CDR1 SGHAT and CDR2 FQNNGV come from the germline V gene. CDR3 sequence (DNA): TGTGCCAGCAGCTTAGGTGAACCGGGACTAGTTTTCTTC. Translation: CASSLGEPGLVFF.

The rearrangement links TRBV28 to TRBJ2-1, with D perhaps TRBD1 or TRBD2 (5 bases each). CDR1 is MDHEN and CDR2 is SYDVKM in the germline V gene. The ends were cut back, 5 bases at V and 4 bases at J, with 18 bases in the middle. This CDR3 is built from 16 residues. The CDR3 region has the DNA TGTGCCAGCAGTCCCCGAGGGGAGCGGATTTACAATGAGCAGTTCTTC. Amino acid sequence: CASSPRGERIYNEQFF.

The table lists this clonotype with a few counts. The DNA for the CDR3 is TGTGCCACCAGCAGACGGGGGGGCGTGACCCAGTACTTC. This gives the protein CATSRRGGVTQYF. The gene calls are TRBV24-1 and TRBJ2-5; TRBD2 aligns across 8 bases. Unmatched junction bases numbered 7, after V lost 7 bases and J lost 7 bases. Germline V CDR1 and CDR2: KGHDR, SFDVKD. The CDR3 is made up of 13 amino acids.

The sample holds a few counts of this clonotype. Here the CDR3 reads CASRDELTGLRGNQPQHF. DNA for the CDR3: TGTGCCAGCAGGGATGAGTTGACAGGGCTCAGGGGCAATCAGCCCCAGCATTTT. This sequence joins TRBV2 and TRBJ1-5, with 7 bases aligning to TRBD1. CDR3 length: 18 residues. Per the germline V gene, CDR1 is SNHLY and CDR2 is FYNNEI. V lost 6 bases and J lost 2; bases outside the gene matches: 16.

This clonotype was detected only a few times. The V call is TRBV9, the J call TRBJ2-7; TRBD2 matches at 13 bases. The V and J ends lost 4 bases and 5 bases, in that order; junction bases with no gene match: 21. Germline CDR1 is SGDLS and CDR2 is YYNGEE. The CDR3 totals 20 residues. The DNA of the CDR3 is TGTGCCAGCAGCTTCCAACCCTCGGCGGGACTAGCGGGAATTCGGCACGAGCAGTACTTC. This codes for CASSFQPSAGLAGIRHEQYF.

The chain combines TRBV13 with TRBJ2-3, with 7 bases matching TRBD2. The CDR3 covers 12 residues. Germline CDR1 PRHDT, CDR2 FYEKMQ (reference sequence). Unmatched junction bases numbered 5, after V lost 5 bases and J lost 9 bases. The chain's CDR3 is CASSLAVPTQYF. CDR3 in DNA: TGTGCCAGCAGCCTAGCGGTACCAACGCAGTATTTT.

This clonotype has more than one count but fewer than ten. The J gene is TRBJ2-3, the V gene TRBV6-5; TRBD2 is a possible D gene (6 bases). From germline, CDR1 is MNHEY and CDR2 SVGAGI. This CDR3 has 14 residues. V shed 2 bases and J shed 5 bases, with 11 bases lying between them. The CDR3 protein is CASSYDLGGDTQYF. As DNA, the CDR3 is TGTGCCAGCAGTTACGACCTGGGAGGAGATACGCAGTATTTT.

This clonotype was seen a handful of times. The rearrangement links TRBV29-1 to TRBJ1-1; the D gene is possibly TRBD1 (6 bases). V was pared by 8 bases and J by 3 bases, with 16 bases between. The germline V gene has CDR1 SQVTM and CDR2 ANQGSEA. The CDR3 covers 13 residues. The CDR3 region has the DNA TGCAGCCCTGGGACAAAGAAGGACACTGAAGCTTTCTTT. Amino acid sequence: CSPGTKKDTEAFF. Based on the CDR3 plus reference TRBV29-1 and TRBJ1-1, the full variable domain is SAVISQKPSRDICQRGTSLTIQCQVDSQVTMMFWYRQQPGQSLTLIATANQGSEATYESGFVIDKFPISRPNLTFSTLTVSNMSPEDSSIYLCSPGTKKDTEAFFGQGTRLTVV.